This note documents a single T cell receptor beta chain sequence. The CDR3 is 14 amino acids. Germline assignment: CDR1 SGHRS and CDR2 YFSETQ. The junction had 6 bases not matched to a gene; V was cut back by 4 bases and J by 5 bases. Analyses pooled second doses at about 4 or about 12 weeks. This specimen belongs to a study of T cell responses to AZD1222 COVID-19 vaccine. The method was immunoSEQ multiplex PCR; TCRdb's version includes in-frame clones alone and lacks a portion of them. The table lists nearly 200,000 clones, around 93% of them singletons, with 0.95% to 1.1% in the top ten. This sequence joins TRBV5-1 and TRBJ1-5; 7 positions agree with TRBD1. The receptor was derived from an adult who received the AZD1222 COVID-19 vaccine. The starting material was peripheral blood, obtained 28 days after the second AZD1222 dose. The CDR3 loop reads CASSPTDRDQPQHF. The CDR3 nucleotides read TGCGCCAGCAGCCCGACCGACAGGGATCAGCCCCAGCATTTT.